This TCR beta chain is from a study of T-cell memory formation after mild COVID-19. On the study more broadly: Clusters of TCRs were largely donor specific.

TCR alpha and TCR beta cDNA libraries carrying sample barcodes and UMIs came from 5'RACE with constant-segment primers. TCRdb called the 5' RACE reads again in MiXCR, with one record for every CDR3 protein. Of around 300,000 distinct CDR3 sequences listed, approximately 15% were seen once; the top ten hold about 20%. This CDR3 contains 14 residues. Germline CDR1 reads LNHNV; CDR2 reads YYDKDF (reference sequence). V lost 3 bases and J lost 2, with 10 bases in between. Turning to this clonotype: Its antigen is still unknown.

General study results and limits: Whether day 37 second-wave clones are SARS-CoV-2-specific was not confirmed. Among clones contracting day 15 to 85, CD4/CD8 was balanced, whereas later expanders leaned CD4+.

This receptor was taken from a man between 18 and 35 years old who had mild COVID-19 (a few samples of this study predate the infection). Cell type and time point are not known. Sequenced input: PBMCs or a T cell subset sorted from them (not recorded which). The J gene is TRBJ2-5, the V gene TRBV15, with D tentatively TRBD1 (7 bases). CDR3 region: CATSRTGRQETQYF. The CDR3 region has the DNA TGTGCCACCAGCAGGACAGGGAGGCAAGAGACCCAGTACTTC.